In this sample, the clone carrying this TCR beta chain turned up a few times. Its antigen remains unknown. A sample-barcoded 5' primer and a J-beta primer mix were used in a second PCR of roughly 6 to 12 cycles. Researchers report that each sample yielded at least 3 million CDR3-containing paired-end reads. One entry per CDR3 protein, called by TCRdb with MiXCR from the 5' RACE reads. The data hold about 1.5 million distinct CDR3 sequences, with around 40% observed a single time. Donors gave approximately 9.9 milliliters of peripheral blood apiece. The amount of total RNA extracted per sample was at least 5.5 micrograms. This entry is derived from a study of blood T cells in healthy people across ages. Study outcomes and limitations: TCR beta diversity was tightly associated with the proportion of naive T cells.

Germline assignment: CDR1 SQVTM and CDR2 ANQGSEA. Deletions cut 4 bases from V and 6 bases from J, with 10 bases between. The CDR3 is 12 amino acids. The chain uses TRBV29-1 and TRBJ2-4; D call uncertain. This TCR was sampled from a young woman in good health. Sequencing was performed on blood. The CDR3 nucleotides read TGCAGCGTTGCTATGAGCACAAACATTCAGTACTTC. Protein: CSVAMSTNIQYF.